Detailed here is one T cell receptor (beta chain). Per the authors' pipeline: From reference gene primer amplification, estimates of nucleated cell counts were derived. Libraries were prepared by immunoSEQ multiplex PCR; TCRdb keeps only in-frame clonotypes and omits some of them. V, J and clone size were drawn from that table, and D and trimming were deduced from the DNA. The sample includes about 400,000 clones, around 87% of them seen just once. This record belongs to a study of blood T cell repertoires in COVID-19. The wider study: Recovered status applied to Cohort 3 donors who had two consecutive negative PCRs. It also applied to those with clearance or with symptom resolution. PBMCs, B-cell-depleted T cells, or T cells were the source of the cDNA or gDNA that made up the material.

V lost 1 base, J lost 4 bases, and 3 bases stayed unmatched. The V gene's germline CDR1 is SNHLY and CDR2 FYNNEI. The CDR3 loop spans 15 amino acids. This chain joins TRBV2 and TRBJ2-5; 10 bases match TRBD2. The TCR originated in a middle-aged man in a cohort exposed to, infected with or recovered from COVID-19 (not recorded which). What was sequenced was PBMCs or T cells enriched from blood (not recorded which). CDR3 residues: CASSEVIAGGETQYF. For the CDR3, the DNA is TGTGCCAGCAGTGAAGTTATAGCGGGGGGAGAGACCCAGTACTTC.